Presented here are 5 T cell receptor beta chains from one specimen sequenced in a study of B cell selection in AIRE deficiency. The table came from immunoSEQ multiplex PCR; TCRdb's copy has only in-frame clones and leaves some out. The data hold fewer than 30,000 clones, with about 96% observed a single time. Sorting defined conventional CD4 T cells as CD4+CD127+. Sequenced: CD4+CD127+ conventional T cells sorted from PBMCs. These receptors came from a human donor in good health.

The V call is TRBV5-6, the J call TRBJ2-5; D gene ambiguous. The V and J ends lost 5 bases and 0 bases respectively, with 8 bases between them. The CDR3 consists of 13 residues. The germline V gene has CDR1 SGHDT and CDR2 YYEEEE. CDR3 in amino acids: CASSVRHQETQYF. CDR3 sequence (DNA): TGTGCCAGCAGTGTACGCCACCAAGAGACCCAGTACTTC. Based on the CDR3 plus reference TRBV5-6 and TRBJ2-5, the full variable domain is DAGVTQSPTHLIKTRGQQVTLRCSPKSGHDTVSWYQQALGQGPQFIFQYYEEEERQRGNFPDRFSGHQFPNYSSELNVNALLLGDSALYLCASSVRHQETQYFGPGTRLLVL.

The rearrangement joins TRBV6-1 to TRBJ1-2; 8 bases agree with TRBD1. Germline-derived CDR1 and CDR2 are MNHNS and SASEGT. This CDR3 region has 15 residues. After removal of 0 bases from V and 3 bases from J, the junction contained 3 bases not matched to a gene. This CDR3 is CASSEATGAHYGYTF. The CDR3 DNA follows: TGTGCCAGCAGTGAAGCGACAGGGGCCCACTATGGCTACACCTTC.

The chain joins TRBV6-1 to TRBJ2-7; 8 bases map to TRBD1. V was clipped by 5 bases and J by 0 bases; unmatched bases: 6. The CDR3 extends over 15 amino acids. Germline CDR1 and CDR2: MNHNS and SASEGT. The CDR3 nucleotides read TGTGCCAGCAGTTTAGGACAGGGTACCTCCTACGAGCAGTACTTC. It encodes CASSLGQGTSYEQYF.

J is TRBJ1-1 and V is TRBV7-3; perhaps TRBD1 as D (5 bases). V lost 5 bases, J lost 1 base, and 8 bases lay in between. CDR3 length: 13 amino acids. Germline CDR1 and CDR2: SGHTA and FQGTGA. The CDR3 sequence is CASSPGQNTEAFF. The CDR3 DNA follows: TGTGCCAGCAGCCCCGGACAGAACACTGAAGCTTTCTTT.

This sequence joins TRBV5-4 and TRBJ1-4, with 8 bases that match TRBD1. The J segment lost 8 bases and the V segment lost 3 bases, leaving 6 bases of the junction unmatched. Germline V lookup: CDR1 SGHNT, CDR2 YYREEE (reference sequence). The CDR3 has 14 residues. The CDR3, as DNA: TGTGCCAGCAGCTCCGGGACAGGTCACGAAAAACTGTTTTTT. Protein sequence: CASSSGTGHEKLFF.